This passage covers 18 T cell receptor beta chains from one sample sequenced in a study of T cell responses to AZD1222 COVID-19 vaccine. Produced via immunoSEQ multiplex PCR; TCRdb's table is partial and in-frame only. Of 200,000 or so clones listed, 93% are singletons. The source was peripheral blood, collected on day 0 of MenACWY control vaccination. The source is an adult in good health.

V usage is TRBV6-4 and J usage is TRBJ2-3; 9 bases fit TRBD2. The germline gives CDR1 MRHNA, CDR2 SNTAGT. Trimming took 2 bases from V and 3 from J; bases not matched to a gene: 9. There are 17 residues in the CDR3. DNA of the CDR3: TGTGCCAGCAGTGACCCGAATGCGGGGGGGCCAACAGATACGCAGTATTTT. Translating it yields CASSDPNAGGPTDTQYF.

This clone was recorded only once. The V call is TRBV27, the J call TRBJ1-1, with D possibly TRBD1 on 5 matching bases. The CDR3 runs 15 residues. V lost 5 bases to trimming and J lost 2 bases, with 15 bases between them. The germline V gene has CDR1 MNHEY and CDR2 SMNVEV (reference sequence). The CDR3 nucleotides read TGTGCCAGCAGTCTCGGGCCAGGGAGCAACACTGAAGCTTTCTTT. It yields the protein CASSLGPGSNTEAFF.

The V gene is TRBV6-1, the J gene TRBJ2-6, with 8 bases identical to TRBD1. Germline V lookup: CDR1 MNHNS, CDR2 SASEGT. V was clipped by 4 bases and J by 3 bases; unmatched bases: 11. The length of the CDR3 is 18 residues. CDR3 in DNA: TGTGCCAGCAGTGCATATGGACAGGGTCTGGGTGGGGCCAACGTCCTGACTTTC. Protein: CASSAYGQGLGGANVLTF.

The gene calls are TRBV2 and TRBJ1-5; 9 bases are shared with TRBD1. V shed 6 bases and J 3 bases; nucleotides not matched to a gene: 6. Germline V gene data show CDR1 as SNHLY and CDR2 as FYNNEI. The CDR3 has 15 residues. The CDR3 nucleotides are TGTGCCAGCAGAACGACAGGGGGGATCAATCAGCCCCAGCATTTT. This gives the protein CASRTTGGINQPQHF.

In nucleotides, the CDR3 is TGTGCCAGCAGCGTAGCCCACCTAGCGGATCCCTACGAGCAGTACTTC. Translated: CASSVAHLADPYEQYF. The chain has TRBV9 and TRBJ2-7; 7 bases line up with TRBD2. The ends lost 0 bases at V and 2 bases at J; junction bases unmatched: 8. This CDR3 is built from 16 residues. The germline CDR1 and CDR2 sequences are SGDLS and YYNGEE. Filled out from reference TRBV9 and TRBJ2-7, the complete variable domain reads DSGVTQTPKHLITATGQRVTLRCSPRSGDLSVYWYQQSLDQGLQFLIQYYNGEERAKGNILERFSAQQFPDLHSELNLSSLELGDSALYFCASSVAHLADPYEQYFGPGTRLTVT.

The chain has TRBV7-8 and TRBJ2-7; TRBD1 aligns across 8 bases. The CDR3 totals 14 residues. J was trimmed by 4 bases and V by 2 bases; bases with no gene match: 4. Per the germline V gene, CDR1 is SGHVS and CDR2 is FQNEAQ. The CDR3 reads CASSLNRGAYEQYF. DNA of the CDR3: TGTGCCAGCAGCTTAAACAGGGGGGCATACGAGCAGTACTTC.

This chain connects TRBV7-2 to TRBJ2-7; TRBD2 aligns across 7 bases. The CDR3 is 16 residues long. The germline gives CDR1 SGHTA, CDR2 FQGNSA. V lost 5 bases to trimming and J lost 5 bases; unmatched junction nucleotides: 15. The CDR3 region is CASSLGQGGILDEQYF. The CDR3 nucleotides read TGTGCCAGCAGCCTAGGGCAGGGAGGGATTCTGGACGAGCAGTACTTC.

The chain links TRBV28 to TRBJ1-6, with TRBD1 identical over 8 bases. Germline V gene data show CDR1 as MDHEN and CDR2 as SYDVKM. V trimming: 3 bases; J trimming: 9 bases; junction bases outside the gene matches: 13. The CDR3 is 17 amino acids. CDR3 loop: CASSFVFGQGGGSPLHF. The CDR3 DNA sequence: TGTGCCAGCAGTTTTGTGTTCGGACAGGGTGGTGGTTCACCCCTCCACTTT.

The rearrangement uses TRBV30 and TRBJ1-2; the D gene is possibly TRBD1 (5 bases). This CDR3 has 17 amino acids. Germline CDR1 reads GTSNPN; CDR2 reads SVGIG (reference sequence). The V end was cut by 0 bases, the J end by 0 bases, with 17 bases between. In DNA form, the CDR3 reads TGTGCCTGGAGTGTAGACGGTATAAGGGGAGCTAACTATGGCTACACCTTC. Its translation is CAWSVDGIRGANYGYTF. Full variable domain (missing parts from reference TRBV30 and TRBJ1-2): SQTIHQWPATLVQPVGSPLSLECTVEGTSNPNLYWYRQAAGRGLQLLFYSVGIGQISSEVPQNLSASRPQDRQFILSSKKLLLSDSGFYLCAWSVDGIRGANYGYTFGSGTRLTVV.

The V call is TRBV19, the J call TRBJ1-3; possible D gene TRBD1, 5 bases. Trimming removed 4 bases at V and 0 bases at J, with 10 bases between. The length of the CDR3 is 15 residues. CDR1 is LNHDA and CDR2 is SQIVND in the germline V gene (reference sequence). The DNA for the CDR3 is TGTGCCAGTAGTACCGCCGGGGGCTCTGGAAACACCATATATTTT. Its protein is CASSTAGGSGNTIYF.

This clone was found once. This chain's CDR3 is CASSFDRVRRDGYTF. CDR3 bases: TGCGCCAGCAGTTTCGACAGGGTGAGGAGGGATGGCTACACCTTC. The V and J genes are TRBV4-1 and TRBJ1-2; 7 nucleotides agree with TRBD1. The germline CDR1 and CDR2 sequences are MGHRA and YSYEKL. V lost 6 bases, J lost 6 bases, and 13 bases stayed unmatched. This CDR3 has 15 residues.

This sequence joins TRBV7-2 and TRBJ2-7, with unresolved D. The germline CDR1 and CDR2 sequences are SGHTA and FQGNSA. The CDR3 spans 14 residues. The V end was cut by 5 bases, the J end by 2 bases, with 13 bases between. The CDR3 loop reads CASSPEWATYEQYF. The CDR3 bases are TGTGCCAGCAGCCCAGAGTGGGCCACCTACGAGCAGTACTTC. Supplemented by reference TRBV7-2 and TRBJ2-7, the full variable domain reads GAGVSQSPSNKVTEKGKDVELRCDPISGHTALYWYRQSLGQGLEFLIYFQGNSAPDKSGLPSDRFSAERTGGSVSTLTIQRTQQEDSAVYLCASSPEWATYEQYFGPGTRLTVT.

This chain links TRBV10-1 with TRBJ1-2; no firm D call. The CDR3 runs to 13 residues. V lost 3 bases to trimming and J lost 8 bases, with 13 bases between them. CDR1 and CDR2 (germline): WNHNN, SYGVQD (reference sequence). This CDR3 is CASSERPREGYTF. Here the CDR3 DNA reads TGCGCCAGCAGTGAAAGGCCGAGGGAGGGCTACACCTTC.

The chain couples TRBV4-1 to TRBJ1-1; the match to TRBD1 covers 8 bases. The V gene's germline CDR1 is MGHRA and CDR2 YSYEKL. Trimming at V came to 4 bases and at J to 0 bases, leaving 7 bases not matched to a gene. CDR3 length equals 16 residues. The CDR3 DNA reads TGCGCCAGCAGCCGTGGACAGGGTACATTGAACACTGAAGCTTTCTTT. This gives the protein CASSRGQGTLNTEAFF.

V is TRBV19 and J is TRBJ2-1; D possibly uses TRBD1 or TRBD2 (6 bases each). Trimming removed 7 bases at V and 0 bases at J, with 13 bases between. The CDR3 has 15 amino acids. CDR1 LNHDA and CDR2 SQIVND come from the germline V gene (reference sequence). The CDR3 DNA follows: TGTGCCAGTACCCGGGGGCTTGGCTCCTACAATGAGCAGTTCTTC. This gives the protein CASTRGLGSYNEQFF.

The chain uses TRBV6-6 and TRBJ1-2; 7 nucleotides align to TRBD1. Germline trimming cut 2 bases from V and 7 bases from J; bases unmatched to any gene: 10. The CDR3 totals 15 residues. Germline lookup yields CDR1 MNHNY and CDR2 SVGAGI (reference sequence). Here the CDR3 reads CASSYDGRDRTGYTF. CDR3 nucleotides: TGTGCCAGCAGTTACGATGGGAGGGACAGAACTGGCTACACCTTC.

The V call is TRBV7-2, the J call TRBJ1-4, with 7 bases aligning to TRBD1. Germline CDR1 is SGHTA and CDR2 is FQGNSA. CDR3 length: 15 residues. V shed 3 bases, J shed 5 bases, and the junction held 6 bases outside the gene matches. CDR3 in amino acids: CASSFTGAPNEKLFF. In nucleotides, the CDR3 is TGTGCCAGCAGCTTCACAGGGGCCCCGAATGAAAAACTGTTTTTT. The complete variable domain, with remaining parts taken from reference TRBV7-2 and TRBJ1-4, reads GAGVSQSPSNKVTEKGKDVELRCDPISGHTALYWYRQSLGQGLEFLIYFQGNSAPDKSGLPSDRFSAERTGGSVSTLTIQRTQQEDSAVYLCASSFTGAPNEKLFFGSGTQLSVL.

This clone was recorded only once. Germline is not matched at one junction end, which may reflect a read error. The gene calls are TRBV28 and TRBJ2-4, with D possibly matching TRBD2 (5 bases). CDR1 is MDHEN, CDR2 SYDVKM, per germline. The CDR3 has 15 residues. The CDR3 DNA sequence: TGTGCCAGCAGTTTAATCAGTCTAGCCAAAAACATTCAGTGCTTC. Translation gives CASSLISLAKNIQCF.